These 25 T cell receptor beta chains came from one sample sequenced in a study of cytomegalovirus exposure and HLA in healthy donors. Sequencing used immunoSEQ multiplex PCR; TCRdb keeps in-frame clones, though not all of them. Of 280,000 or so clones in the sample, roughly 90% were seen once. Sequenced material: PBMCs. The receptors shown here come from a woman between 18 and 29 years old in good health and CMV-seronegative.

The chain is built from TRBV19 and TRBJ2-2; 14 bases line up with TRBD2. This CDR3 is built from 16 residues. The germline gives CDR1 LNHDA, CDR2 SQIVND (reference sequence). V shed 9 bases, J shed 6 bases, and the junction held 9 bases outside the gene matches. CDR3 coding DNA: TGTGCCAGCAAACTCGGGACTAGCGGGAGAGCCGGGGAGCTGTTTTTT. Its protein is CASKLGTSGRAGELFF.

The chain recombines TRBV15 with TRBJ2-3; 8 bases agree with TRBD2. J was trimmed by 6 bases and V by 3 bases; bases with no gene match: 20. The germline gives CDR1 LNHNV, CDR2 YYDKDF (reference sequence). The CDR3 is 19 residues long. In DNA, the CDR3 is TGTGCCACCAGCAGCCCCCTATTAGGAGCGGGAGAAGTTAGGGATACGCAGTATTTT. This translates into CATSSPLLGAGEVRDTQYF.

This clone was counted only a few times. The V and J genes are TRBV7-8 and TRBJ2-3; TRBD2 might be the D (6 bases). CDR1 and CDR2 from the germline V gene are SGHVS and FQNEAQ. V lost 7 bases and J lost 4, with 21 bases in between. The CDR3 is 16 residues long. CDR3 in DNA: TGTGCCAGCAACCTAATCTCTGGCGGAGGGGCAGATACGCAGTATTTT. It is translated as CASNLISGGGADTQYF. Using reference TRBV7-8 and TRBJ2-3 for the parts outside the CDR3, the full variable domain is GAGVSQSPRYKVAKRGQDVALRCDPISGHVSLFWYQQALGQGPEFLTYFQNEAQLDKSGLPSDRFFAERPEGSVSTLKIQRTQQEDSAVYLCASNLISGGGADTQYFGPGTRLTVL.

The V gene is TRBV7-2, the J gene TRBJ2-7; possible D gene TRBD2, 6 bases. The CDR3 contains 14 residues. CDR1 is SGHTA, CDR2 FQGNSA, per germline. Trimming pared 5 bases from V and 7 bases from J, leaving 18 bases between. DNA for the CDR3: TGTGCCAGCAGCCTAAAGGACTACCTGGGGGAGCAGTACTTC. Protein: CASSLKDYLGEQYF.

The J gene is TRBJ2-2, the V gene TRBV29-1, with TRBD2 matching over 13 bases. J lost 5 bases, V lost 7 bases, and 13 bases had no gene match. The CDR3 loop spans 17 amino acids. Germline lookup yields CDR1 SQVTM and CDR2 ANQGSEA. CDR3 nucleotide sequence: TGCAGCGCCGTACTAGCGGGAGGGCCCTCAGGTACCGGGGAGCTGTTTTTT. Its translation is CSAVLAGGPSGTGELFF.

This chain uses TRBV7-9 with TRBJ2-7; tentative D call: TRBD2 (5 bases). The germline V gene has CDR1 SEHNR and CDR2 FQNEAQ (reference sequence). This CDR3 has 14 residues. Trimming pared 0 bases from V and 3 bases from J, leaving 9 bases between. CDR3 sequence (DNA): TGTGCCAGCAGCTTAGCGCTGGGAGTCTACGAGCAGTACTTC. It translates to CASSLALGVYEQYF. The full variable domain, its missing parts supplied by reference TRBV7-9 and TRBJ2-7, is DTGVSQNPRHKITKRGQNVTFRCDPISEHNRLYWYRQTLGQGPEFLTYFQNEAQLEKSRLLSDRFSAERPKGSFSTLEIQRTEQGDSAMYLCASSLALGVYEQYFGPGTRLTVT.

The chain joins TRBV7-2 to TRBJ2-3; 11 bases match TRBD2. Germline CDR1 is SGHTA and CDR2 is FQGNSA. J lost 6 bases, V lost 5 bases, and 10 bases had no gene match. CDR3 length equals 16 residues. The CDR3 bases are TGTGCCAGCAGCGCTGGGCTAGCGGGAGGCCTGGATACGCAGTATTTT. Protein product: CASSAGLAGGLDTQYF.

The chain has TRBV27 and TRBJ1-2; a weak D match, TRBD1 (5 bases). The germline V gene has CDR1 MNHEY and CDR2 SMNVEV (reference sequence). This CDR3 comprises 15 residues. Trimming left V 7 bases short and J 2 bases short, with 17 bases between. The DNA of the CDR3 is TGTGCCAGCACTCACAAAAGGGGCTCGAACTATGGCTACACCTTC. This gives the protein CASTHKRGSNYGYTF.

In regard to this clone: At the DNA level, this CDR3 is encoded by other sequences in the same sample as well. The V gene is TRBV2, the J gene TRBJ2-7, with 8 bases fitting TRBD1. The CDR3 runs to 12 residues. From germline, CDR1 is SNHLY and CDR2 FYNNEI. V lost 6 bases and J lost 4; bases outside the gene matches: 2. The CDR3 is CASRDRVYEQYF. The CDR3 DNA is TGTGCCAGCAGGGACAGGGTTTACGAGCAGTACTTC. Looking up the rest from reference TRBV2 and TRBJ2-7 gives the full variable domain: EPEVTQTPSHQVTQMGQEVILRCVPISNHLYFYWYRQILGQKVEFLVSFYNNEISEKSEIFDDQFSVERPDGSNFTLKIRSTKLEDSAMYFCASRDRVYEQYFGPGTRLTVT.

This sequence joins TRBV7-9 and TRBJ2-3; 11 nucleotides line up with TRBD2. CDR1 is SEHNR, CDR2 FQNEAQ, per germline (reference sequence). The length of the CDR3 is 18 residues. Losses at the gene ends were 5 bases for V and 3 bases for J; bases not matched to a gene: 13. The DNA for the CDR3 is TGTGCCAGCAGCCGACCCGATAGACTAGCGGGAATTACAGATACGCAGTATTTT. Translated: CASSRPDRLAGITDTQYF.

The chain recombines TRBV14 with TRBJ2-7; D perhaps matches TRBD2 (5 bases). The CDR3 length is 13 residues. Germline CDR1 is SGHDN and CDR2 is FVKESK. V was pared by 4 bases and J by 6 bases, with 13 bases between. CDR3 sequence (DNA): TGTGCCAGCAGCCCCGCCGGCGGGTCCGAGCAGTACTTC. Encoded protein: CASSPAGGSEQYF.

This sequence joins TRBV7-2 and TRBJ2-1, with 10 bases that match TRBD2. The V segment lost 0 bases and the J segment 6 bases; nucleotides outside the gene matches: 14. The CDR3 has 19 residues. The germline gives CDR1 SGHTA, CDR2 FQGNSA. In DNA form, the CDR3 reads TGTGCCAGCAGCTTAGCACTAGCGGGACGCGGGGTTCTGTCCAATGAGCAGTTCTTC. It specifies CASSLALAGRGVLSNEQFF.

The chain uses TRBV6-1 and TRBJ1-1, with D tentatively TRBD1 (5 bases). Germline V gene data show CDR1 as MNHNS and CDR2 as SASEGT. The CDR3 spans 15 residues. The V gene lost 3 bases and the J gene lost 1 base, with 12 bases spanning the gap. CDR3 protein: CASSETRQTNTEAFF. The CDR3 coding sequence is TGTGCCAGCAGTGAGACGAGACAGACGAACACTGAAGCTTTCTTT.

The chain carries TRBV21-1 and TRBJ2-3; TRBD1, the table's D call, was not compared with the DNA. TRBV21-1 is flagged as a pseudogene. This CDR3 region has 22 residues. Written as DNA, the CDR3 is TGTGCCAGCAGCAAAGACTCTAACGAGACCTGCCCCCCGCCAGGTCCCACAGATACGCAGTATTTT. This codes for CASSKDSNETCPPPGPTDTQYF.

The chain has TRBV25-1 and TRBJ1-5, with D perhaps TRBD1 (6 bases). This CDR3 contains 14 residues. The V end was cut by 5 bases, the J end by 2 bases, with 10 bases between. CDR1 is MGHDK and CDR2 is SYGVNS in the germline V gene. The CDR3 spells CASSSTGRNQPQHF. DNA of the CDR3: TGTGCCAGCAGTTCGACAGGCCGCAATCAGCCCCAGCATTTT.

This clone appeared once. The chain joins TRBV5-1 to TRBJ2-2; 7 bases match TRBD2. Per the germline V gene, CDR1 is SGHRS and CDR2 is YFSETQ. With V trimmed by 1 base and J by 4 bases, 4 bases remained unmatched. There are 15 residues in the CDR3. The CDR3 here is CASSLPGRGTGELFF. The CDR3 DNA reads as TGCGCCAGCAGCTTGCCGGGGAGGGGCACCGGGGAGCTGTTTTTT.

This clone was observed a few times. An end of the junction differs from the germline gene, which may be a read error. The chain joins TRBV28 to TRBJ2-5, with 7 bases identical to TRBD2. The CDR3 runs 10 residues. CDR1 is MDHEN, CDR2 SYDVKM, per germline. For the CDR3, the DNA is TGTGCCAGCGGGAGGGAGATCCAGTACTTC. This gives the protein CASGREIQYF.

This clone was found a few times. The chain employs TRBV5-1 and TRBJ1-2; 8 nucleotides line up with TRBD1. The trim removed 4 bases at V and 5 bases at J, leaving 10 bases unmatched. The germline gives CDR1 SGHRS, CDR2 YFSETQ. The CDR3 contains 15 residues. The CDR3 bases are TGCGCCAGCAGCGAGACGGCAGGGGGCAATTATGGCTACACCTTC. This encodes CASSETAGGNYGYTF.

The rearrangement uses TRBV9 and TRBJ2-5; 7 nucleotides agree with TRBD2. Trimming at V came to 0 bases and at J to 2 bases, leaving 10 bases not matched to a gene. This CDR3 is built from 17 residues. Germline CDR1 is SGDLS and CDR2 is YYNGEE. CDR3 DNA sequence: TGTGCCAGCAGCGTAGATCCCTTGGGGGGGGTACAAGAGACCCAGTACTTC. This sequence encodes CASSVDPLGGVQETQYF.

The gene calls are TRBV7-2 and TRBJ2-1; no clear D gene. From germline, CDR1 is SGHTA and CDR2 FQGNSA. Deletions cut 6 bases from V and 10 bases from J, with 13 bases between. CDR3 length: 12 residues. In nucleotides, the CDR3 is TGTGCCAGCAGTTACAACAATGAAGAGCAGTTCTTC. Translation: CASSYNNEEQFF.

The J gene is TRBJ2-3, the V gene TRBV28; tentatively, D is TRBD2 (5 bases). Deletions cut 8 bases from V and 3 bases from J, with 15 bases between. Germline V gene lookup returns CDR1 MDHEN and CDR2 SYDVKM. This CDR3 spans 14 amino acids. CDR3 protein: CASRSGGRTDTQYF. The CDR3 DNA reads TGTGCCAGCCGGTCAGGTGGGAGAACAGATACGCAGTATTTT. The entire variable domain, with the rest obtained from reference TRBV28 and TRBJ2-3, is as follows: DVKVTQSSRYLVKRTGEKVFLECVQDMDHENMFWYRQDPGLGLRLIYFSYDVKMKEKGDIPEGYSVSREKKERFSLILESASTNQTSMYLCASRSGGRTDTQYFGPGTRLTVL.

This rearrangement joins TRBV18 to TRBJ2-5; 8 positions match TRBD2. Germline assignment: CDR1 KGHSH and CDR2 LQKENI. The CDR3 is made up of 15 amino acids. The trim removed 8 bases at V and 2 bases at J, leaving 10 bases unmatched. The DNA of the CDR3 is TGTGCCAGCCCTCCACCACCTAGCGGGCAAGAGACCCAGTACTTC. Amino acids: CASPPPPSGQETQYF.

A single count supports this clone. The J gene is TRBJ1-6, the V gene TRBV5-6, with D unresolved. CDR1 is SGHDT and CDR2 is YYEEEE in the germline V gene. V gave up 2 bases and J gave up 8 bases, with 11 bases separating them. The CDR3 runs to 14 residues. DNA for the CDR3: TGTGCCAGCAGCTTTGAGAAAACTTATTCACCCCTCCACTTT. It is translated as CASSFEKTYSPLHF.

V gene TRBV7-9 combines with J gene TRBJ1-2, with 7 nucleotides matching TRBD1. Germline V gene lookup returns CDR1 SEHNR and CDR2 FQNEAQ (reference sequence). V was pared by 2 bases and J by 2 bases, with 8 bases of the junction left unmatched. This CDR3 is 16 amino acids long. CDR3 in amino acids: CASSLPRDSQNYGYTF. In DNA form, the CDR3 reads TGTGCCAGCAGCTTACCTCGGGACAGCCAAAACTATGGCTACACCTTC.

Regarding this clone: No conserved phenylalanine or tryptophan ends this CDR3, so it is likely a read error. The limits of the CDR3 on the DNA are not certain, so only TCRdb's listed CDR3 is given. The chain has TRBV21-1 and TRBJ1-2; TRBD1 was called by the table and not checked on the DNA. TRBV21-1 has pseudogene status. The CDR3 numbers 8 amino acids, ends counted. CDR3 protein: CARTGGLL.